This T cell receptor (beta chain) was captured in a study of early T cells in non-severe SARS-CoV-2 infection. In germline, CDR1 is SGHTA, CDR2 FQGNSA. CDR3 length equals 16 residues. J was trimmed by 4 bases and V by 5 bases; bases with no gene match: 9. Each cDNA molecule carried a unique molecular identifier. Each CDR3 protein gets one entry after TCRdb re-called the 5' RACE reads with MiXCR. The sample includes around 79,000 distinct CDR3 sequences, around 11% of them seen just once. This clonotype was recorded many times. The V and J genes are TRBV7-2 and TRBJ1-5, with 9 bases matching TRBD1. The sequencing here drew on whole blood, taken at baseline. The origin of this receptor is an adult who was a healthcare worker with PCR-confirmed SARS-CoV-2 infection or an uninfected control (not recorded which). The CDR3 DNA sequence: TGTGCCAGCAGCCAGGGGACAGGGTTTCGGAATCAGCCCCAGCATTTT. It is translated as CASSQGTGFRNQPQHF.